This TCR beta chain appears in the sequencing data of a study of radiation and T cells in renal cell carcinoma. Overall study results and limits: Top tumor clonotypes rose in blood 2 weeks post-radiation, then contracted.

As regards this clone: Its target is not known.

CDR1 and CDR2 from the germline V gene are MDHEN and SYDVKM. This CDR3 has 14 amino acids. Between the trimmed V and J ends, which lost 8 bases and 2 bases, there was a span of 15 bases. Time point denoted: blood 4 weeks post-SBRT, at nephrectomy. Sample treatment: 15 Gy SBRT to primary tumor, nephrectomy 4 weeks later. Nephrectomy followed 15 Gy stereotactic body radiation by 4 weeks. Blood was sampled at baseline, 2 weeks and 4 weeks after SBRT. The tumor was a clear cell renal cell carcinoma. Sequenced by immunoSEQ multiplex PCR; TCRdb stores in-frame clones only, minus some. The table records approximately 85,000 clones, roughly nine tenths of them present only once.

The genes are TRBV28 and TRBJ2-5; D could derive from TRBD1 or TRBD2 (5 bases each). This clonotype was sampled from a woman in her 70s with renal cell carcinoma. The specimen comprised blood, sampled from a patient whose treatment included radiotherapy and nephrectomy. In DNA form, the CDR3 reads TGTGCCAGCTACCCCGGGGCCGCTCAAGAGACCCAGTACTTC. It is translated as CASYPGAAQETQYF.